The source of this T cell receptor beta chain is a study of T cell responses to AZD1222 COVID-19 vaccine. Data came from immunoSEQ multiplex PCR; TCRdb stores just in-frame clones and leaves some out. Here the sample spans more than 150,000 clones, around nine tenths being singletons. General study results and limits: The sample set comprised mostly white British donors with more females, and clonal diversity was possibly underestimated. In the spike-specific TCR repertoire, nearly half reportedly target unmutated variant regions. Baseline testing showed seropositivity in only six or seven AZD1222 recipients. All repertoire sampling was performed exclusively after the peak T cell response.

The V and J ends lost 5 bases and 4 bases respectively, with 11 bases between them. CDR3 size: 13 residues. Germline V CDR1 and CDR2: LNHDA, SQIVND (reference sequence). As regards this clone: Antigen unknown.

Here the sequenced sample was peripheral blood, taken on day 0 of AZD1222 vaccination. The gene calls are TRBV19 and TRBJ2-5; D may be TRBD2 (5 bases). The source of this sequence is an adult in good health. The CDR3 sequence: CASSASGRETQYF. Written as DNA, the CDR3 is TGTGCCAGTAGTGCCTCGGGGAGAGAGACCCAGTACTTC.